This T cell receptor (beta chain) was retrieved from a study of blood T cells in healthy people across ages. Study-level findings and limits: Versus aged donors, long-lived donors had higher diversity and more naive CD4+ cells. In older individuals, TCR beta diversity per million T cells was lower, falling roughly linearly with age. Samples with more naive T cells showed higher observed beta diversity.

A few counts support this clonotype. What it binds is unknown. Primers used in a second PCR of roughly 6 to 11 cycles were a sample-barcoded 5' primer and a J-beta primer mix. Every single cDNA molecule received a tag from a template-switch adaptor with 12 random nucleotides. MiXCR was run by TCRdb on the 5' RACE reads, yielding one entry per CDR3 protein. The data hold fewer than 750,000 distinct CDR3 sequences, with under 55% observed a single time. The TCR originated in a man older than 75 in good health. The sequenced sample was blood.

CDR3 protein: CSARVLGGDTEAFF. CDR3 in DNA: TGCAGTGCTAGAGTGCTTGGAGGGGACACTGAAGCTTTCTTT. This sequence joins TRBV20-1 and TRBJ1-1; tentatively, D is TRBD1 (5 bases). The length of the CDR3 is 14 residues. Trimming left V 1 base short and J 3 bases short, with 12 bases between. In germline, CDR1 is DFQATT, CDR2 SNEGSKA (reference sequence).